The 26 T cell receptor beta chains below were found in one sample sequenced in a study of cytomegalovirus exposure and HLA in healthy donors. PCR used 60 Vbeta primers and 13 Jbeta primers. The assay was immunoSEQ multiplex PCR, and TCRdb's table has in-frame clones only and misses some. There are fewer than 180,000 clones in the sample; around 74% occur only once, and under 8% lies in the top ten. Sample: PBMCs. These receptors were taken from a man between 50 and 59 years old in good health and CMV-seropositive.

The gene calls are TRBV7-2 and TRBJ2-7; 7 nucleotides align to TRBD1. With V trimmed by 6 bases and J by 3 bases, 8 bases remained unmatched. The CDR3 consists of 14 residues. Germline V gives CDR1 SGHTA, CDR2 FQGNSA. The CDR3 protein is CASSFRQGRYEQYF. CDR3 bases: TGTGCCAGCAGTTTTAGACAGGGACGCTACGAGCAGTACTTC. Based on the CDR3 plus reference TRBV7-2 and TRBJ2-7, the full variable domain is GAGVSQSPSNKVTEKGKDVELRCDPISGHTALYWYRQSLGQGLEFLIYFQGNSAPDKSGLPSDRFSAERTGGSVSTLTIQRTQQEDSAVYLCASSFRQGRYEQYFGPGTRLTVT.

The chain is built from TRBV5-1 and TRBJ2-3, with 10 nucleotides matching TRBD2. The germline V gene has CDR1 SGHRS and CDR2 YFSETQ. The ends lost 0 bases at V and 6 bases at J; junction bases unmatched: 13. The CDR3 covers 18 residues. This chain's CDR3 is CASSLAGTSVPKVDTQYF. The CDR3 DNA sequence: TGCGCCAGCAGCTTGGCGGGGACTAGCGTCCCGAAGGTGGATACGCAGTATTTT.

This rearrangement joins TRBV19 to TRBJ2-7, with D maybe TRBD2 (6 bases). The CDR3 covers 15 residues. Germline CDR1 reads LNHDA; CDR2 reads SQIVND (reference sequence). V was pared by 0 bases and J by 6 bases, with 15 bases between. CDR3 in DNA: TGTGCCAGTAGTATAGATGGAGCTAGCGAGCGCGAGCAGTACTTC. As protein: CASSIDGASEREQYF.

The V gene is TRBV7-2, the J gene TRBJ2-4; 11 bases match TRBD2. Per germline, CDR1 SGHTA and CDR2 FQGNSA. CDR3 length: 15 amino acids. Germline trimming cut 5 bases from V and 7 bases from J; bases unmatched to any gene: 7. The CDR3 sequence is CASSPRASGRNIQYF. The CDR3, as DNA: TGTGCCAGCAGCCCCCGGGCTAGCGGGAGGAACATTCAGTACTTC.

The DNA of the CDR3 is TGTGCCAGCAGCCGACAGGGGAGTGCCACCGGGGAGCTGTTTTTT. This sequence encodes CASSRQGSATGELFF. The gene calls are TRBV7-9 and TRBJ2-2, with 8 bases identical to TRBD1. The CDR3 consists of 15 residues. J was trimmed by 4 bases and V by 5 bases; bases with no gene match: 6. The germline CDR1 and CDR2 sequences are SEHNR and FQNEAQ (reference sequence).

V gene TRBV5-1 combines with J gene TRBJ2-1, with 8 bases fitting TRBD2. The germline CDR1 and CDR2 sequences are SGHRS and YFSETQ. CDR3 size: 16 residues. The ends lost 4 bases at V and 3 bases at J; junction bases unmatched: 9. Here the CDR3 reads CASSRQTSGYYNEQFF. In DNA, the CDR3 is TGCGCCAGCAGCCGCCAAACTAGCGGTTACTACAATGAGCAGTTCTTC.

The chain links TRBV5-3 to TRBJ1-1; 7 bases line up with TRBD1. TRBV5-3 is an ORF; its function is uncertain. This CDR3 spans 16 amino acids. V lost 4 bases to trimming and J lost 3 bases; unmatched junction nucleotides: 12. The DNA of the CDR3 is TGTGCCAGAAGCGGACACCGACAGGGTCCTGACACTGAAGCTTTCTTT. This gives the protein CARSGHRQGPDTEAFF.

This clone came up a few times. The CDR3 reads CASSKVGTSGNYEQYF. The CDR3 DNA sequence: TGTGCCAGCAGCAAAGTCGGGACTAGCGGGAATTACGAGCAGTACTTC. The chain combines TRBV21-1 with TRBJ2-7; TRBD2 is the table's D call, not checked against the DNA. TRBV21-1 is tagged as a pseudogene. This CDR3 spans 16 amino acids.

CDR3 region: CASTSPSGSTGELFF. The CDR3, as DNA: TGTGCCAGCACCAGCCCTAGCGGGAGCACCGGGGAGCTGTTTTTT. This sequence joins TRBV5-4 and TRBJ2-2, with 10 bases matching TRBD2. The J segment lost 4 bases and the V segment lost 6 bases, leaving 6 bases of the junction unmatched. CDR1 and CDR2 from the germline V gene are SGHNT and YYREEE (reference sequence). The CDR3 runs to 15 residues.

The chain has TRBV7-2 and TRBJ2-3; D gene ambiguous. Germline lookup yields CDR1 SGHTA and CDR2 FQGNSA. V lost 6 bases and J lost 0, with 10 bases in between. The CDR3 has 14 residues. This CDR3 reads CASSWAPSTDTQYF. CDR3 sequence (DNA): TGTGCCAGCAGTTGGGCCCCTAGCACAGATACGCAGTATTTT.

This clone showed up just once. V and J are TRBV4-1 and TRBJ2-5, with 10 bases identical to TRBD2. The DNA end is a closer match to TRBJ2-7, so the J assignment may be wrong. The CDR3 has 16 residues. CDR1 is MGHRA, CDR2 YSYEKL, per germline. In DNA, the CDR3 is TGCGCCAGCAGCCAAGGGCGAGGACTAGCGGCCTACGAGCAGTACTTC. Amino acids: CASSQGRGLAAYEQYF.

The chain is built from TRBV11-2 and TRBJ1-6; 7 bases are a match to TRBD1. Germline V gives CDR1 SGHAT, CDR2 FQNNGV. V trimming: 5 bases; J trimming: 0 bases; junction bases outside the gene matches: 4. This CDR3 has 16 amino acids. The CDR3 DNA is TGTGCCAGCAGCCCGACAGGGAGCTCCTATAATTCACCCCTCCACTTT. Amino acids: CASSPTGSSYNSPLHF.

V usage is TRBV18 and J usage is TRBJ2-1; 16 nucleotides line up with TRBD2. The CDR3 spans 18 residues. With 3 bases clipped from V and 7 bases from J, the junction kept 9 bases outside the gene matches. Germline CDR1 is KGHSH and CDR2 is LQKENI. As DNA, the CDR3 is TGTGCCAGCTCACCCCGGGGACTAGCGGGAGGGCCGTGGAATGAGCAGTTCTTC. It is translated as CASSPRGLAGGPWNEQFF. The whole variable domain, remainder taken from reference TRBV18 and TRBJ2-1, is NAGVMQNPRHLVRRRGQEARLRCSPMKGHSHVYWYRQLPEEGLKFMVYLQKENIIDESGMPKERFSAEFPKEGPSILRIQQVVRGDSAAYFCASSPRGLAGGPWNEQFFGPGTRLTVL.

This clone was seen only a few times. V gene TRBV28 combines with J gene TRBJ1-6, with unresolved D. Trimming took off 6 bases at V and 0 bases at J, with 9 bases between the two ends. This CDR3 is 15 amino acids long. Germline V gene sequence: CDR1 MDHEN, CDR2 SYDVKM. The CDR3 sequence is CASRFTSSYNSPLHF. CDR3 nucleotides: TGTGCCAGCAGATTCACGAGCTCCTATAATTCACCCCTCCACTTT.

This clone was counted a few times. The chain employs TRBV9 and TRBJ2-1; 7 bases line up with TRBD2. V lost 6 bases, J lost 9 bases, and 9 bases stayed unmatched. The CDR3 sequence is 13 residues long. The germline V gene has CDR1 SGDLS and CDR2 YYNGEE. This chain's CDR3 is CASTTFGEGEQFF. DNA for the CDR3: TGTGCCAGCACCACGTTCGGGGAGGGTGAGCAGTTCTTC.

This clone appeared a few times. This chain uses TRBV7-3 with TRBJ1-6; 7 nucleotides agree with TRBD1. Germline V gives CDR1 SGHTA, CDR2 FQGTGA. Germline trimming cut 5 bases from V and 6 bases from J; bases unmatched to any gene: 4. This CDR3 is built from 14 residues. CDR3 residues: CASSQQGGNSPLHF. CDR3 DNA sequence: TGTGCCAGCAGCCAGCAGGGGGGTAATTCACCCCTCCACTTT.

This chain links TRBV28 with TRBJ2-5; the match to TRBD2 covers 12 bases. The DNA matches TRBJ2-7 better at its end, which makes the J call doubtful. CDR1 and CDR2 (germline): MDHEN, SYDVKM. This CDR3 is 15 amino acids long. For the CDR3, the DNA is TGTGCCAGCAGTCCCCGGACTAGCGGGATTTACGAGCAGTACTTC. This translates into CASSPRTSGIYEQYF.

This sequence joins TRBV2 and TRBJ1-5; TRBD1 matches 11 bases. Unmatched junction bases numbered 4, after V lost 9 bases and J lost 6 bases. Germline V lookup: CDR1 SNHLY, CDR2 FYNNEI. This CDR3 has 13 residues. The CDR3 bases are TGTGCCAGTAGGACAGGGGGCATTCAGCCCCAGCATTTT. This sequence encodes CASRTGGIQPQHF.

The V and J genes are TRBV7-9 and TRBJ1-1, with a weak D call TRBD1 (5 bases). Germline assignment: CDR1 SEHNR and CDR2 FQNEAQ (reference sequence). The CDR3 extends over 15 amino acids. V gave up 4 bases and J gave up 2 bases, with 14 bases separating them. The CDR3 bases are TGTGCCAGCAGCTCCCCCAGGGCATCTAACACTGAAGCTTTCTTT. Translating gives CASSSPRASNTEAFF. The whole variable domain, filled in from reference TRBV7-9 and TRBJ1-1, reads DTGVSQNPRHKITKRGQNVTFRCDPISEHNRLYWYRQTLGQGPEFLTYFQNEAQLEKSRLLSDRFSAERPKGSFSTLEIQRTEQGDSAMYLCASSSPRASNTEAFFGQGTRLTVV.

This clone showed up just a few times. The J gene is TRBJ2-7, the V gene TRBV4-1, with TRBD2 matching 8 bases. This CDR3 spans 15 amino acids. Germline CDR1 MGHRA, CDR2 YSYEKL. Trimming took 1 base from V and 1 from J; bases not matched to a gene: 3. CDR3 loop: CASSQGLASSYEQYF. The CDR3 nucleotides read TGCGCCAGCAGCCAAGGACTAGCGTCGTCCTACGAGCAGTACTTC.

This sequence joins TRBV6-4 and TRBJ1-2; D is possibly TRBD1 (6 bases). The CDR3 has 14 amino acids. Germline V lookup: CDR1 MRHNA, CDR2 SNTAGT. Trimming shortened V by 5 bases and J by 8 bases, and 18 bases separated the two germline ends. The CDR3 sequence: CASSSSTGSYGYTF. The CDR3, as DNA: TGTGCCAGCAGTTCGTCGACAGGAAGCTACGGCTACACCTTC.

About this clone: A read error may produce the germline difference seen at one junction end. CDR3 region: CSSSFYSGQNSYEQYF. The CDR3 region has the DNA TGTTCCAGCAGCTTTTATAGCGGGCAGAACTCCTACGAGCAGTACTTC. The chain has TRBV7-9 and TRBJ2-7, with 7 bases matching TRBD2. The CDR3 is 16 residues long. The germline V gene has CDR1 SEHNR and CDR2 FQNEAQ (reference sequence).

The chain uses TRBV10-3 and TRBJ2-2; weak D call: TRBD1 (5 bases). V was shortened by 6 bases and J by 2 bases, with 10 bases between the two germline ends. The germline V gene encodes CDR1 ENHRY and CDR2 SYGVKD. This CDR3 spans 14 amino acids. The CDR3 loop is CAISPQGNTGELFF. The CDR3 nucleotides are TGTGCCATCAGCCCCCAGGGTAACACCGGGGAGCTGTTTTTT.

This chain links TRBV2 with TRBJ1-5; possibly TRBD1 for D (5 bases). Germline values: CDR1 SNHLY, CDR2 FYNNEI. V was shortened by 2 bases and J by 0 bases, with 8 bases between the two germline ends. This CDR3 spans 15 amino acids. The CDR3 DNA is TGTGCCAGCAGTGAACGGGGGATTAGCAATCAGCCCCAGCATTTT. Translating gives CASSERGISNQPQHF. The full variable domain, in which reference TRBV2 and TRBJ1-5 provide the parts outside the CDR3, is EPEVTQTPSHQVTQMGQEVILRCVPISNHLYFYWYRQILGQKVEFLVSFYNNEISEKSEIFDDQFSVERPDGSNFTLKIRSTKLEDSAMYFCASSERGISNQPQHFGDGTRLSIL.

This chain links TRBV7-9 with TRBJ1-5; D might be TRBD1 (5 bases). The CDR3 contains 15 residues. CDR1 and CDR2 (germline): SEHNR, FQNEAQ (reference sequence). Deletions cut 1 base from V and 5 bases from J, with 12 bases between. CDR3 loop: CASSLVGAQDQPQHF. CDR3 in DNA: TGTGCCAGCAGCTTAGTAGGGGCGCAGGATCAGCCCCAGCATTTT.

The chain employs TRBV6-1 and TRBJ1-1; 8 bases line up with TRBD1. The CDR3 loop spans 15 amino acids. Germline V gives CDR1 MNHNS, CDR2 SASEGT. The J segment lost 6 bases and the V segment lost 2 bases, leaving 8 bases of the junction unmatched. Written as DNA, the CDR3 is TGTGCCAGCAGTGAAATGTCAGGGGGCGGTTCTGAAGCTTTCTTT. Encoded protein: CASSEMSGGGSEAFF.